This record covers a single T cell receptor beta chain. The record originates from a study of blood T cell repertoires in COVID-19. The V end was cut by 4 bases, the J end by 6 bases, with 16 bases between. Germline values: CDR1 KGHSY, CDR2 FQNENV. The CDR3 is made up of 15 amino acids. Only in-frame clones appear in the TCRdb table, and some are missing; sequencing was by immunoSEQ multiplex PCR. The repertoire holds about 480,000 clones, with around 88% as singletons. The receptor was derived from a woman between 45 and 65 years old with COVID-19, enrolled during active disease. This chain links TRBV16 with TRBJ1-5; possibly TRBD1 for D (6 bases). The sequencing input was peripheral blood. The CDR3: CASSRGHGGVQPQHF. In DNA form, the CDR3 reads TGTGCCAGCAGCCGGGGACACGGAGGCGTTCAGCCCCAGCATTTT.